Listed below are T cell receptor beta chains from one sample, sequenced in a study of blood T cells in healthy people across ages. MiXCR was run by TCRdb on the 5' RACE reads, yielding one entry per CDR3 protein. Altogether some 700,000 distinct CDR3 sequences are present, around 46% being singletons, with the ten largest covering about 20%. Sequenced input: blood. The receptor source for this set is a woman aged 60-75 years in good health. The CDR3 runs from the conserved cysteine through the conserved F or W. D genes are given only for firm matches. For some rows the clone size is stated as once, few or many, or as a class when expanded; others skip it.

TRBJ2-3	TRBD2	once	TRBV7-2	TGTGCCAGCAGCCCCCGACTAGCGGGAGAGGCAGATACGCAGTATTTT	CASSPRLAGEADTQYF
TRBJ1-5	NA	few	TRBV20-1	TGCAGTGCTAGAGCGGGACACTCGATCCAAAATCAGCCCCAGCATTTT	CSARAGHSIQNQPQHF
TRBJ2-3	TRBD1	few	TRBV20-1	TGCAGTGACAGCGACAGGGGTAGCACAGATACGCAGTATTTT	CSDSDRGSTDTQYF
TRBJ1-2	NA	NA	TRBV27	TGTGCCAGCAGTTCGAGAAGACAGCCGGGCTACACCTTC	CASSSRRQPGYTF
TRBJ1-4	NA	NA	TRBV7-2	TGTGCCAGCAGCTCCGACGCGGAAACTAATGAAAAACTGTTTTTT	CASSSDAETNEKLFF
TRBJ2-4	NA	NA	TRBV11-2	TGTGCCAGCAGCTTAGGAGGGAGTACAGGACTAGCCAAAAACATTCAGTACTTC	CASSLGGSTGLAKNIQYF
TRBJ2-1	NA	NA	TRBV20-1	TGCAGTGCTAGGAAAGGACTGAACAATGAGCAGTTCTTC	CSARKGLNNEQFF
TRBJ1-2	NA	many	TRBV20-1	TGCAGTGCCAGCCACTCAGGGTTCTCAGAGTCCTATGGCTACACCTTC	CSASHSGFSESYGYTF
TRBJ2-7	NA	few	TRBV29-1	TGCAGCGTTGCTGTCCCCTCCTACGAGCAGTACTTC	CSVAVPSYEQYF
TRBJ2-1	TRBD1	few	TRBV12-3/TRBV12-4	TGTGCCAGCAGTTTTTGGACAGGGGGCAGGATCCACAATGAGCAGTTCTTC	CASSFWTGGRIHNEQFF
TRBJ2-1	TRBD2	NA	TRBV28	TGTGCCAGCACCGAATTCCGGACTAGCGAGAATGAGCAGTTCTTC	CASTEFRTSENEQFF
TRBJ1-2	NA	few	TRBV4-2	TGTGCCAGCAGCCCTCAATCCAGGGGAGAGTATGGCTACACCTTC	CASSPQSRGEYGYTF
TRBJ2-1	NA	few	TRBV7-8	TGTGCCAGCGCCGCTTCTGGGGAGAATGAGCAGTTCTTC	CASAASGENEQFF
TRBJ2-3	NA	NA	TRBV14	TGTGCCAGCAGCCCCTGGGGCACAGATACGCAGTATTTT	CASSPWGTDTQYF
TRBJ2-3	TRBD2	NA	TRBV7-2	TGTGCCAGCAGCTTAATGGGACTAGCCAAAAGCACAGATACGCAGTATTTT	CASSLMGLAKSTDTQYF
TRBJ2-7	NA	NA	TRBV20-1	TGCAGTGTTACGGGACACGGTCTCTCCTACGAGCAGTACTTC	CSVTGHGLSYEQYF
TRBJ2-2	TRBD1	few	TRBV2	TGTGCCAGCAGTATACCGGGACAGGGTCACACCGGGGAGCTGTTTTTT	CASSIPGQGHTGELFF
TRBJ2-3	TRBD2	NA	TRBV11-2	TGTGCCAGCAGCCCAATAGGGGGACTCGTAGCGGGGGGGCAGAACACAGATACGCAGTATTTT	CASSPIGGLVAGGQNTDTQYF
TRBJ2-7	NA	NA	TRBV29-1	TGCAGCGTGGACGGACAGGGAGGGTACGAGCAGTACTTC	CSVDGQGGYEQYF
TRBJ1-5	TRBD1	few	TRBV28	TGTGCCAGCAGCGGATGGGACAGTAGCAATCAGCCCCAGCATTTT	CASSGWDSSNQPQHF
TRBJ1-2	NA	NA	TRBV18	TGTGCCAGCGCACCACGCCCAGGGGATGGCTACACCTTC	CASAPRPGDGYTF
TRBJ2-1	TRBD2	NA	TRBV6-6	TGTGCCAGCAGTTACACTTTGACTAGCGGGAGGGCCCTTGAGCAGTTCTTC	CASSYTLTSGRALEQFF
TRBJ2-5	TRBD2	NA	TRBV4-1	TGCGCCAGCACCGGGGAGGGTTCCCAAGAGACCCAGTACTTC	CASTGEGSQETQYF
TRBJ2-3	TRBD1	many	TRBV7-9	TGTGCCAGCAGCGCCTGGACAGGGTCCACAGATACGCAGTATTTT	CASSAWTGSTDTQYF
TRBJ2-3	NA	many	TRBV4-2	TGTGCCAGCAGCCAAGGCGTCGGCAGGGGATCAGATACGCAGTATTTT	CASSQGVGRGSDTQYF
TRBJ1-1	NA	NA	TRBV28	TGTGCCAGCAGTTTCCTTCAGGGACCCCAGGTTAATGAAGCTTTCTTT	CASSFLQGPQVNEAFF
TRBJ2-7	TRBD1	NA	TRBV5-1	TGCGCCAGCAGCTTGGTGGACAGGAAGTACGAGCAGTACTTC	CASSLVDRKYEQYF
TRBJ1-4	NA	few	TRBV12-3/TRBV12-4	TGTGCCAGCACCTCGGACAATCGGGAAAAACTGTTTTTT	CASTSDNREKLFF
TRBJ2-5	TRBD1	NA	TRBV7-2	TGTGCCAGCAGCAGAGGGACAGGGGCGACCCAAGAGACCCAGTACTTC	CASSRGTGATQETQYF
TRBJ2-3	TRBD2	few	TRBV12-3/TRBV12-4	TGTGCCAGCAGTTTTCCCCTAGCGGGAGGGACAGATACGCAGTATTTT	CASSFPLAGGTDTQYF
TRBJ2-6	NA	many	TRBV7-2	TGTGCCAGCAGCGGGACAATCGGCACAGGGGCCAACGTCCTGACTTTC	CASSGTIGTGANVLTF
TRBJ1-6	NA	few	TRBV20-1	TGCAGTGCTAGTTTAAGGGCGACCTATAATTCACCCCTCCACTTT	CSASLRATYNSPLHF
TRBJ2-5	TRBD2	NA	TRBV3-1	TGTGCCAGCAGCCACGCTTATGGACTAGCGGGAGAAGAGACCCAGTACTTC	CASSHAYGLAGEETQYF
TRBJ1-6	NA	NA	TRBV9	TGTGCCAGCAGCCCTCGACAGACAGTCAATCCACCCCTCCACTTT	CASSPRQTVNPPLHF
TRBJ2-3	NA	NA	TRBV7-2	TGTGCCAGCAGCCCAGGGGGGAGGGGAACAGATACGCAGTATTTT	CASSPGGRGTDTQYF
TRBJ2-1	TRBD1	many	TRBV18	TGTGCCAGCTCACCACCGGCAGGACAGGGGATGATAAACAATGAGCAGTTCTTC	CASSPPAGQGMINNEQFF
TRBJ2-7	NA	NA	TRBV20-1	TGCAGTGCCGGAGGGGGGGGGCGCTCCTACGAGCAGTACTTC	CSAGGGGRSYEQYF
TRBJ2-7	NA	few	TRBV6-5	TGTGCCAGCAGTTCCGCGGGAAGGCAGTACTTC	CASSSAGRQYF
TRBJ2-1	NA	few	TRBV28	TGTGCCAGCAGTTCCTGGACCGACAGCTCCTACAATGAGCAGTTCTTC	CASSSWTDSSYNEQFF
TRBJ2-1	NA	few	TRBV6-1	TGTGCCAGCAGTGTCGAAGCCAATGAGCAGTTCTTC	CASSVEANEQFF
TRBJ2-3	NA	NA	TRBV7-2	TGTGCCTGCAGCTGGGTTGGACTAAGCACAGATACGCAGTATTTT	CACSWVGLSTDTQYF
TRBJ2-1	TRBD2	once	TRBV9	TGTGCCAGCAGCGTAGGGCTAGCGGGGCCGAGCTCCTACAATGAGCAGTTCTTC	CASSVGLAGPSSYNEQFF
TRBJ2-7	TRBD2	once	TRBV6-2/TRBV6-3	TGTGCCAGCAGTTACTCCTGGCGGGAGGCCCTTTCCTACGAGCAGTACTTC	CASSYSWREALSYEQYF
TRBJ2-2	NA	few	TRBV14	TGTGCCAGCAGCCAAGTATACAGAACCGGGGAGCTGTTTTTT	CASSQVYRTGELFF
TRBJ2-1	TRBD2	NA	TRBV20-1	TGCAGTGGGACTAGCGGGGGGGGGTCCTACAATGAGCAGTTCTTC	CSGTSGGGSYNEQFF
TRBJ2-5	TRBD1	NA	TRBV12-3/TRBV12-4	TGTGCCAGCAGAGCGACAGGGGAGACCCAGTACTTC	CASRATGETQYF
TRBJ1-2	NA	NA	TRBV9	TGTGCCAGCAGCGTAGCCAACCGGCGGTCCTATGGCTACACCTTC	CASSVANRRSYGYTF
TRBJ2-3	TRBD2	NA	TRBV29-1	TGCAGCGTTGACGGGAGGGCCGGCACAGATACGCAGTATTTT	CSVDGRAGTDTQYF
TRBJ2-7	NA	NA	TRBV12-5	TGTGCTAGTGGCGCAGGATTGGAGGAGCAGTACTTC	CASGAGLEEQYF
TRBJ2-1	NA	NA	TRBV29-1	TGCAGCGTTGAGGAAAGCTCCTACAATGAGCAGTTCTTC	CSVEESSYNEQFF
TRBJ2-7	NA	once	TRBV6-5	TGTGCCAGCACACCGGCGGGATTGGCCTACAATGAGCAGTACTTC	CASTPAGLAYNEQYF
TRBJ2-1	NA	once	TRBV30	TGTGCCTGGGAGTCCACGGTCCGCAATGAGCAGTTCTTC	CAWESTVRNEQFF
TRBJ2-7	NA	few	TRBV30	TGTGCCTGGAGTGGACAACTTCTTCCCACCTACGAGCAGTACTTC	CAWSGQLLPTYEQYF